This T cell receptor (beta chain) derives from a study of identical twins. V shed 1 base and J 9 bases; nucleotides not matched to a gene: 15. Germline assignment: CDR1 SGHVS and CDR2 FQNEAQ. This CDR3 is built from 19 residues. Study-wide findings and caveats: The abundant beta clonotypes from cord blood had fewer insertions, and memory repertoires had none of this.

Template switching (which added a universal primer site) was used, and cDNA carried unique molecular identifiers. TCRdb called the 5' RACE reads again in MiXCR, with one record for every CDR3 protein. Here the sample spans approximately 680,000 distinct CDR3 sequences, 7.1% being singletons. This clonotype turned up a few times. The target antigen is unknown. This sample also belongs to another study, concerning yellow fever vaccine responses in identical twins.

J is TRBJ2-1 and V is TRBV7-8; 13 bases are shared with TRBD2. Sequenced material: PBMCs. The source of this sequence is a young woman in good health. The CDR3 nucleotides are TGTGCCAGCAGCTTAGAAGTCCCTGGGACTAGCGGGATAAGGGGTGAGCAGTTCTTC. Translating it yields CASSLEVPGTSGIRGEQFF. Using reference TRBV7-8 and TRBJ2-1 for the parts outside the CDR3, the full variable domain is GAGVSQSPRYKVAKRGQDVALRCDPISGHVSLFWYQQALGQGPEFLTYFQNEAQLDKSGLPSDRFFAERPEGSVSTLKIQRTQQEDSAVYLCASSLEVPGTSGIRGEQFFGPGTRLTVL.